Reported below is one T cell receptor (beta chain). The antigen is not known. The data were obtained in a study of OX40 agonist ivuxolimab in advanced cancers. Study results and caveats: Clonal expansion by week 6 occurred in CD4+ and CD8+ blood T cells (at 0.1 to 3.0 mg/kg). On average, CD8+ T cells showed a greater number of expanded clones than CD4+.

Using immunoSEQ multiplex PCR, the repertoire was profiled, and TCRdb retains in-frame clones only, with some absent. The top ten hold 0.55% of the sample, which has about 120,000 clones, over 75% seen once. This CDR3 region has 11 residues. This TCR was recovered from an adult with an advanced solid tumor such as melanoma, head and neck, liver or kidney cancer. The chain carries TRBV21-1 and TRBJ2-5; the D call of TRBD2 is as the table states it, not checked on the DNA. TRBV21-1 is reported as a pseudogene. Sequences were derived from CD4+ or CD8+ T cells sorted from blood, sampled in a trial of the OX40 agonist ivuxolimab. CDR3 residues: CASSKGGAQYF. The CDR3 DNA reads as TGTGCCAGCAGCAAAGGCGGGGCCCAGTACTTC.